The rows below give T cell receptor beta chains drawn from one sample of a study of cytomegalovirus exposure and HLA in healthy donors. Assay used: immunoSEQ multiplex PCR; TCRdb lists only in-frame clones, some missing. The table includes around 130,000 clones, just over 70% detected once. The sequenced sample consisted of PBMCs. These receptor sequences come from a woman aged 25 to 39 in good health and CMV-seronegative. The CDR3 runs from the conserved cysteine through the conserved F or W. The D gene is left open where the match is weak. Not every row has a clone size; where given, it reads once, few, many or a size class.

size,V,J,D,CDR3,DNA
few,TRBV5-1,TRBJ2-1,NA,CASSALSYNEQFF,TGCGCCAGCAGTGCCCTATCCTACAATGAGCAGTTCTTC
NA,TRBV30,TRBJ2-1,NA,CAWSGRSYNEQFF,TGTGCCTGGAGTGGTAGATCTTACAATGAGCAGTTCTTC
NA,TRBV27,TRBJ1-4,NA,CASSFLGGVNEKLFF,TGTGCCAGCAGTTTTCTGGGGGGAGTAAATGAAAAACTGTTTTTT
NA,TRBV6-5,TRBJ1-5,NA,CASSYSEGDQPQHF,TGTGCCAGCAGTTACTCTGAGGGGGATCAGCCCCAGCATTTT
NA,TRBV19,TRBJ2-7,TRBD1,CASSIRTGPNEQYF,TGTGCCAGTAGTATTCGGACAGGTCCCAACGAGCAGTACTTC
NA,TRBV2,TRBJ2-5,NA,CAGSAPPETQYF,TGTGCCGGCAGTGCTCCCCCGGAGACCCAGTACTTC
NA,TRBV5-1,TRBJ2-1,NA,CASSLVGARSMDNEQFF,TGCGCCAGCAGCTTGGTTGGAGCGCGATCGATGGACAATGAGCAGTTCTTC
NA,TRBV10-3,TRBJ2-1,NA,CAIRGVSSYNEQFF,TGTGCCATACGAGGAGTAAGCTCCTACAATGAGCAGTTCTTC
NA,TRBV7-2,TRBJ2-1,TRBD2,CASSWVGGGAGNEQFF,TGTGCCAGCAGTTGGGTAGGCGGGGGGGCCGGCAATGAGCAGTTCTTC
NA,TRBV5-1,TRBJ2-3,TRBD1,CASSLGGQGASDTQYF,TGCGCCAGCAGCTTGGGGGGACAGGGGGCATCAGATACGCAGTATTTT
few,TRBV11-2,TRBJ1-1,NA,CASSLTTGTEAFF,TGTGCCAGCAGCTTGACGACGGGGACTGAAGCTTTCTTT
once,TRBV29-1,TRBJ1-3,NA,CSGTSGNTIYF,TGCAGCGGCACTTCTGGAAACACCATATATTTT
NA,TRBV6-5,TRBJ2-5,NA,CASSYNGGQETQYF,TGTGCCAGCAGTTACAACGGGGGCCAAGAGACCCAGTACTTC
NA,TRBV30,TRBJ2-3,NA,CAWSVAGDTQYF,TGTGCCTGGAGTGTAGCTGGAGATACGCAGTATTTT
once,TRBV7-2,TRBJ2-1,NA,CASSLNSYNEQFF,TGTGCCAGCAGCTTAAACAGCTACAATGAGCAGTTCTTC
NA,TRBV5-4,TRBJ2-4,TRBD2,CASSLASGSSGSGIQYF,TGTGCCAGCAGCTTGGCCTCGGGTTCTAGCGGGAGTGGCATTCAGTACTTC
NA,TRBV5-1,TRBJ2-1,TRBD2,CASSTGGPSNEQFF,TGCGCCAGCAGTACGGGGGGGCCTTCCAATGAGCAGTTCTTC
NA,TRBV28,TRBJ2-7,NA,CASRDEAGSYEQYF,TGTGCCAGCCGGGACGAGGCGGGGTCCTACGAGCAGTACTTC
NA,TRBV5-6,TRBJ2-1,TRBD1,CASSSDRGADNEQFF,TGTGCCAGCAGTTCCGACAGGGGCGCGGACAATGAGCAGTTCTTC
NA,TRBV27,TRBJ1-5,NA,CASSFSGDGNQPQHF,TGTGCCAGCAGTTTTTCGGGGGATGGCAATCAGCCCCAGCATTTT
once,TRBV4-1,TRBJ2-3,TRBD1,CASSQGATGFSDTQYF,TGCGCCAGCAGCCAAGGTGCGACAGGGTTCTCGGATACGCAGTATTTT
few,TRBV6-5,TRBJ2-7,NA,CASSYKLSSYEQYF,TGTGCCAGCAGTTACAAACTAAGCTCCTACGAGCAGTACTTC
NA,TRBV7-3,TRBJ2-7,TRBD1,CASSSTGTGVSYEQYF,TGTGCCAGCAGCTCCACCGGGACAGGGGTTTCCTACGAGCAGTACTTC
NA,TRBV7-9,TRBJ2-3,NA,CASSLGSTAGSDTQYF,TGTGCCAGCAGCTTAGGTTCTACAGCTGGGTCAGATACGCAGTATTTT
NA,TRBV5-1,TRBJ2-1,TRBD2,CASRLAYGGASSYNEQFF,TGCGCCAGCAGACTGGCCTACGGGGGGGCCAGCTCCTACAATGAGCAGTTCTTC
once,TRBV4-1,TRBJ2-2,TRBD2,CASSHPPLAGGPGGGELFF,TGCGCCAGCAGCCACCCTCCCCTCGCGGGGGGGCCGGGCGGCGGGGAGCTGTTTTTT
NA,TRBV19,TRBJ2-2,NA,CASSFLLGSGELFF,TGTGCCAGTAGCTTCCTCTTGGGCTCCGGGGAGCTGTTTTTT
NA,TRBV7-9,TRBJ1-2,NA,CASSLRGNGYTF,TGTGCCAGCAGCTTAAGGGGGAATGGCTACACCTTC
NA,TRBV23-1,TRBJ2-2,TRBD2,CASSQSLEREVTGELFF,TGCGCCAGCAGTCAATCGTTGGAGCGGGAGGTCACCGGGGAGCTGTTTTTT
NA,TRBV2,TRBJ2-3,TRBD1,CASRKGAGTDTQYF,TGTGCCAGCCGCAAGGGGGCGGGTACAGATACGCAGTATTTT
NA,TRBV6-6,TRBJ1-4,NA,CAITIEEGEKLFF,TGTGCCATTACAATTGAGGAGGGGGAAAAACTGTTTTTT
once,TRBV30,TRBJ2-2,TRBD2,CAWSVRELAGELFF,TGTGCCTGGAGTGTACGTGAACTAGCGGGAGAGCTGTTTTTT
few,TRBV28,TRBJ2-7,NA,CASSLSGSVSYEQYF,TGTGCCAGCAGTTTAAGTGGGAGTGTGTCCTACGAGCAGTACTTC
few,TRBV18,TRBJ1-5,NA,CASSPAGARQPQHF,TGTGCCAGCTCACCAGCGGGGGCCCGGCAGCCCCAGCATTTT
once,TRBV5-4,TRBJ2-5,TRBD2,CASSLSGGFSETQYF,TGTGCCAGCAGCTTGAGCGGGGGATTCTCAGAGACCCAGTACTTC
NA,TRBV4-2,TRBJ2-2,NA,CASRFGLNTGELFF,TGTGCCAGCAGGTTCGGACTTAACACCGGGGAGCTGTTTTTT
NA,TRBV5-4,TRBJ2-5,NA,CASSSPSSPETQYF,TGTGCCAGCAGCTCCCCTTCTTCCCCGGAGACCCAGTACTTC
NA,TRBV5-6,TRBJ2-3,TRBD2,CASSLDSGRAVDTQYF,TGTGCCAGCAGTTTAGATAGCGGGAGGGCCGTAGATACGCAGTATTTT
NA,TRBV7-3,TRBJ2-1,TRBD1,CASSPGQGRFFEQFF,TGTGCCAGCAGCCCGGGACAGGGGAGGTTTTTTGAGCAGTTCTTC